This is a list of T cell receptor beta chains from one sample in a study of a mutant IDH1 vaccine in newly diagnosed glioma. Profiling relied on immunoSEQ multiplex PCR, and the TCRdb table lists in-frame clones only, not all of them. The sample includes around 53,000 clones, 79% of them seen just once. Their antigens remain unidentified. Sequenced material: PBMCs, taken from a glioma patient whose treatment included an IDH1 peptide vaccine. These receptors originate from a man aged 35 to 55 with glioma. Both conserved end residues are part of each CDR3. D genes are given only for firm matches. The listing skips clone size in some rows; elsewhere it reads once, few, many or a size class.

>-|TRBV5-8|TRBJ1-2|-
TGTGCCAGCAGCCTCAGGACACAAGTCAACTATGGCTACACCTTC
CASSLRTQVNYGYTF
>-|TRBV5-6|TRBJ1-1|-
TGTGCCAGCAGCTTTAGCCTAAGGGGCCCGGGCCTAGACACTGAAGCTTTCTTT
CASSFSLRGPGLDTEAFF
>-|TRBV6-1|TRBJ1-1|-
TGTGCCAGCAGTGAAGCGCTTCGAGGGGAGGCTTTCTTT
CASSEALRGEAFF
>-|TRBV5-4|TRBJ1-1|-
TGTGCCAGCAGCCCGGGGGGGATCCGGAACACTGAAGCTTTCTTT
CASSPGGIRNTEAFF
>-|TRBV29-1|TRBJ1-2|-
TGCAGCACACAACACAGTTCCTATGGCTACACCTTC
CSTQHSSYGYTF
>few|TRBV7-9|TRBJ1-5|-
TGTGCCAGCAGCTCTGGGCGCGACCAGCCCCAGCATTTT
CASSSGRDQPQHF
>-|TRBV14|TRBJ1-6|TRBD1
TGTGCCAGTGAGCTCTCAGGGGGCTCACCCCTCCACTTT
CASELSGGSPLHF
>-|TRBV5-5|TRBJ2-7|-
TGTGCCAGCAGCTTTTACAGAGCTTGGGAGCAGTACTTC
CASSFYRAWEQYF
>-|TRBV5-1|TRBJ2-2|-
TGCGCCAGCAGCTTGGTAGGGGACCCCGGGGAGCTGTTTTTT
CASSLVGDPGELFF
>-|TRBV14|TRBJ2-7|TRBD1
TGTGCCAGCAGCCACACCGGGACAGGGTTTTACGAGCAGTACTTC
CASSHTGTGFYEQYF